This T cell receptor (beta chain) was found in a study of beta chain features in type 1 diabetes. Since all of the isolated RNA was reverse transcribed, expressed TCRB transcripts were what got sequenced. Profiled with immunoSEQ multiplex PCR; TCRdb holds only in-frame clones, not every one. The sample shows 40,000 to 50,000 clones, 65% to 70% of them seen only once. Study-wide results and limits: A pattern of fewer insertions and more deletions at VDJ junctions was seen in type 1 diabetes patients. A potential PCR bias toward shorter templates would be equal in patient and control samples. All four CD4+ subsets of Type 1 diabetes patients contained TCRB CDR3s that were moderately but significantly shorter. Patients' naive, central memory and Treg TCRB repertoires seemed closer to one another than those of healthy donors.

A remark on this clone: What it recognizes is unknown.

Each donor gave one heparinised blood draw averaging roughly 100 mL. Material: Tregs from blood. The sequence came from a man aged 30-40 years with type 1 diabetes. Some clones in this sample may be carry-over from other donors' samples.

CDR3 coding DNA: TGCAGCCCCTTCAGGGGGAATGAGCAGTTCTTC. Residues: CSPFRGNEQFF. The chain couples TRBV29-1 to TRBJ2-1; the match to TRBD1 covers 7 bases. Germline assignment: CDR1 SQVTM and CDR2 ANQGSEA. Losses at the gene ends were 8 bases for V and 7 bases for J; bases not matched to a gene: 5. This CDR3 is 11 amino acids long.